The clone carrying this TCR beta chain came up a few times. What it binds is unknown. CDR1 MNHEY and CDR2 SMNVEV come from the germline V gene (reference sequence). Trimming at V came to 5 bases and at J to 5 bases, leaving 14 bases not matched to a gene. The CDR3 covers 18 residues. PCR amplification relied on 60 Vbeta primers (plus 13 Jbeta primers). Libraries were prepared by immunoSEQ multiplex PCR; TCRdb keeps only in-frame clonotypes and omits some of them. The sample includes roughly 120,000 clones, 55% to 75% of them seen just once. The source of the sample is a study of cytomegalovirus exposure and HLA in healthy donors. About the research overall: Of all 400 or so donors who were genotyped, 80% to 85% belonged to the Caucasian-associated ancestry cluster. Findings and caveats of the study: Fewer N-insertions (relative to the roughly 670-donor mean) were reportedly seen in an Asian-associated ancestry cluster in a later analysis.

Regarding donors, all were healthy bone marrow donors. The TCR originated in a woman between 35 and 50 years old in good health and CMV-seropositive. This chain connects TRBV27 to TRBJ2-6, with 8 bases identical to TRBD1. Sequenced input: PBMCs. Written as DNA, the CDR3 is TGTGCCAGCAGTACCCAGACAGGGGCCCACCTTCGGGCCAACGTCCTGACTTTC. It codes for CASSTQTGAHLRANVLTF.